This TCR beta chain came from a study of post-analysis software for immune sequencing data. Study in general: Patients with relapsing-remitting, secondary progressive and progressive-relapsing multiple sclerosis courses were all represented. Study-level findings and limits: Compared with controls, patients had more of roughly 5 TRBV segments, including TRBV5-6, TRBV5-1 and TRBV20-1. Significantly decreased normalized Chao1 diversity was recorded for multiple sclerosis patients relative to controls.

The library was made from cDNA and included unique molecular identifiers. Approximately 550,000 cDNA molecules came from 1 to 10 million T cells. MiXCR was run by TCRdb on the PCR reads, yielding one entry per CDR3 protein. The data show about 200,000 distinct CDR3 sequences, over 25% seen once. This clonotype was seen ten or more times. Its antigen is undetermined. Trimming removed 3 bases from V and 15 bases from J, with 12 bases in between. This CDR3 is built from 10 residues. Germline V gene sequence: CDR1 SQVTM, CDR2 ANQGSEA. The clonotype comes from a girl younger than 18 with multiple sclerosis. The specimen sequenced was blood. J is TRBJ2-1 and V is TRBV29-1; weak D call: TRBD1 (6 bases). The CDR3 coding sequence is TGCAGCGTTGATTCAGGGGTCCGGTTCTTC. The encoded protein is CSVDSGVRFF.